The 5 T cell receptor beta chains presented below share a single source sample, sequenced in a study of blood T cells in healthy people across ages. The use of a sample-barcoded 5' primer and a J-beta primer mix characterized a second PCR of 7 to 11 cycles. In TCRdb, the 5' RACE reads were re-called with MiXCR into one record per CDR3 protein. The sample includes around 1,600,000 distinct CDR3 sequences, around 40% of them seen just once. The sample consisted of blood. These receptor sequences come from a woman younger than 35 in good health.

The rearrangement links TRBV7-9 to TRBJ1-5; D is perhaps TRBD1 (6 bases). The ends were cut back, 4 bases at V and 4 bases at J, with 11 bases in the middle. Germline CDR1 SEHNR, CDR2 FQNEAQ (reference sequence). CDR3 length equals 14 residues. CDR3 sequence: CASSYGQSNQPQHF. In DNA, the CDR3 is TGTGCCAGCAGCTACGGACAGAGTAATCAGCCCCAGCATTTT.

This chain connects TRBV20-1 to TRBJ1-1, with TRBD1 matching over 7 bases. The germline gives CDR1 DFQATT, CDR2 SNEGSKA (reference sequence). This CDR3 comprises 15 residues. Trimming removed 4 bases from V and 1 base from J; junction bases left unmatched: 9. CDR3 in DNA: TGCAGTGCTAACCGGGACAGCCGCGAGAACACTGAAGCTTTCTTT. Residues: CSANRDSRENTEAFF.

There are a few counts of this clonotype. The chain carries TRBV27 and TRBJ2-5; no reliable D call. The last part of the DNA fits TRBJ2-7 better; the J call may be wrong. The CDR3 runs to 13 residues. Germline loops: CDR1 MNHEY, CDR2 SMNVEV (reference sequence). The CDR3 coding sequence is TGTGCCAGCAGTCCCCAAAAAGCTTACGAGCAGTACTTC. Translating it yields CASSPQKAYEQYF.

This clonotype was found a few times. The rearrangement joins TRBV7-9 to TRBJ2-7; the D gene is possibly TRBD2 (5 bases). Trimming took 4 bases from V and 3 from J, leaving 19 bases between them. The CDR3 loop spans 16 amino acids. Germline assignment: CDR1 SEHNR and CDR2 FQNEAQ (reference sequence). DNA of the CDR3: TGTGCCAGCAGCTCATTTCCGGGAATGGAGTACTACGAGCAGTACTTC. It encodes CASSSFPGMEYYEQYF.

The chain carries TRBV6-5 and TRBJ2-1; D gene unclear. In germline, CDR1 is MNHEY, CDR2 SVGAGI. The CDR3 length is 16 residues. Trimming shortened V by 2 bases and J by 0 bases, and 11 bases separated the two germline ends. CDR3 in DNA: TGTGCCAGCAGTTACCGAGGAACCTTCTCCTACAATGAGCAGTTCTTC. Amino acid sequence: CASSYRGTFSYNEQFF.